This T cell receptor (beta chain) was found in a study of human thymus T cells. Resections were taken during corrective heart surgery, and the thymus tissue came from these. Infants, healthy and Finnish, who were having corrective surgery for congenital heart defects served as donors. This clone was observed a single time. Antigen specificity is unknown. CDR1 SGDLS and CDR2 YYNGEE come from the germline V gene. The CDR3 has 14 amino acids. Deletions cut 2 bases from V and 4 bases from J, with 9 bases between. Study-wide points: As related research reported, thymic repertoires overlapped highly among unrelated individuals. Thymic and blood repertoires appeared to show biased V and J gene usage.

Here immunoSEQ multiplex PCR was the method, and the copy in TCRdb shows in-frame clones only, minus some. The table has around 70,000 clones, 85% to 95% seen once. Material for sequencing was thymus tissue. The sequence was collected from a girl in the first two years of life with a congenital heart defect but otherwise immunologically healthy. The chain has TRBV9 and TRBJ2-2, with no clear D. Here the CDR3 DNA reads TGTGCCAGCAGCGTCGGCAGGCCCACCGGGGAGCTGTTTTTT. As protein: CASSVGRPTGELFF.